The rows below give T cell receptor beta chains drawn from one sample of a study of metastatic and nonmetastatic thyroid tumors. TCRdb re-called the PCR reads through MiXCR. The sample comprises over 50,000 clones, 25% to 30% of which are singletons, and approximately 16% rests with the top ten. The sample comprised blood. These receptors originate from a female donor with papillary thyroid cancer or a benign thyroid nodule (not recorded which). Some clones in this sample may be carry-over from other donors' samples. CDR3s include the opening cysteine and the closing phenylalanine or tryptophan. The order of the fields is J gene, V gene, clone size, D gene, CDR3 DNA, CDR3 protein. The D gene is left open where the match is weak. Rows may omit the clone size; those that give it use once, few, many or a size class.

j_gene: TRBJ2-7; v_gene: TRBV20-1; abundance: NA; d_gene: TRBD2; CDR3nt: TGCAGTGCTAGAGATCGGGCGGGAGCTCTGTACGAGCAGTACTTC; CDR3aa: CSARDRAGALYEQYF
j_gene: TRBJ1-3; v_gene: TRBV11-3; abundance: NA; d_gene: NA; CDR3nt: TGTGCCAGCAGCTTAGAAGCGGAGAGCTCTGGAAACACCATATATTTT; CDR3aa: CASSLEAESSGNTIYF
j_gene: TRBJ1-1; v_gene: TRBV5-1; abundance: NA; d_gene: NA; CDR3nt: TGCGCCAGCAGCTTGGCAGGTGGGAGTGCCACTGAAGCTTTCTTT; CDR3aa: CASSLAGGSATEAFF
j_gene: TRBJ2-5; v_gene: TRBV11-2; abundance: once; d_gene: NA; CDR3nt: TGTGCCAGCCGGACGCTAGGGACCGTGAGGGGGACCCAGTACTTC; CDR3aa: CASRTLGTVRGTQYF
j_gene: TRBJ2-1; v_gene: TRBV5-1; abundance: NA; d_gene: NA; CDR3nt: TGCGCCAGCAGCTTGGGAGGGGATGAGCAGTTTTTC; CDR3aa: CASSLGGDEQFF
j_gene: TRBJ1-5; v_gene: TRBV30; abundance: few; d_gene: NA; CDR3nt: TGTGCCTGGAGTACTGGGGGGAATCAGCCCCAGCATTTT; CDR3aa: CAWSTGGNQPQHF
j_gene: TRBJ2-3; v_gene: TRBV6-2/TRBV6-3; abundance: few; d_gene: TRBD1; CDR3nt: TGTGCCACCAGAGGGGGACAGAGCTTCACAGATACGCAGTATTTT; CDR3aa: CATRGGQSFTDTQYF
j_gene: TRBJ1-2; v_gene: TRBV19; abundance: NA; d_gene: TRBD1; CDR3nt: TGTGCCAGTATGGGGACAGGGCTCGGTGGCTACACCTTC; CDR3aa: CASMGTGLGGYTF
j_gene: TRBJ2-7; v_gene: TRBV5-1; abundance: NA; d_gene: NA; CDR3nt: TGCGCCAGCAGCTTGGAGGCTAGTGGACGGCAGTACTTC; CDR3aa: CASSLEASGRQYF
j_gene: TRBJ2-5; v_gene: TRBV15; abundance: NA; d_gene: TRBD2; CDR3nt: TGTGCCACCCGACTAGCGGTTGGGGAGACCCAGTACTTC; CDR3aa: CATRLAVGETQYF
j_gene: TRBJ2-2; v_gene: TRBV20-1; abundance: few; d_gene: TRBD2; CDR3nt: TGCAGTGCCATCCCGGACGGGAGGCTGTCCACCGGGGAGCTGTTTTTT; CDR3aa: CSAIPDGRLSTGELFF
j_gene: TRBJ2-3; v_gene: TRBV6-4; abundance: medium-sized; d_gene: NA; CDR3nt: TGTGCCAGCAGTGTTGACAGGAGCACAGATACGCAGTATTTT; CDR3aa: CASSVDRSTDTQYF
j_gene: TRBJ1-1; v_gene: TRBV6-1; abundance: NA; d_gene: NA; CDR3nt: TGTGCCAGCAGGGGGACGAACACTGAAGCTTTCTTT; CDR3aa: CASRGTNTEAFF
j_gene: TRBJ2-7; v_gene: TRBV12-3/TRBV12-4; abundance: NA; d_gene: NA; CDR3nt: TGTGCCAGCAGTTTCGTGGCAGCCCGTTGGGAGCAGTACTTC; CDR3aa: CASSFVAARWEQYF
j_gene: TRBJ1-5; v_gene: TRBV6-2/TRBV6-3; abundance: NA; d_gene: NA; CDR3nt: TGTGCCAGCAGTTACTCGGGGGGCAATCAGCCCCAGCATTTT; CDR3aa: CASSYSGGNQPQHF
j_gene: TRBJ2-1; v_gene: TRBV9; abundance: many; d_gene: TRBD2; CDR3nt: TGTGCCAGCAGCGTAGCTACGACTAGCCCACGGGGGGAGCAGTTCTTC; CDR3aa: CASSVATTSPRGEQFF
j_gene: TRBJ1-2; v_gene: TRBV19; abundance: NA; d_gene: NA; CDR3nt: TGTGCCAGTAGCCCCGGCACCGGCGGCTATGGCTACACCTTC; CDR3aa: CASSPGTGGYGYTF
j_gene: TRBJ1-6; v_gene: TRBV12-3/TRBV12-4; abundance: NA; d_gene: TRBD1; CDR3nt: TGTGCCAGCAGTACAGGGGCGGGGAATTCACCCCTCCACTTT; CDR3aa: CASSTGAGNSPLHF
j_gene: TRBJ2-3; v_gene: TRBV12-5; abundance: NA; d_gene: TRBD2; CDR3nt: TGTGCTAGTGGACCCGGGACTAGCTCCTTAACGGGGTATTTT; CDR3aa: CASGPGTSSLTGYF
j_gene: TRBJ2-5; v_gene: TRBV12-3/TRBV12-4; abundance: few; d_gene: NA; CDR3nt: TGTGCCAGCAGTCGAGGGGCAGAGACCCAGTACTTC; CDR3aa: CASSRGAETQYF
j_gene: TRBJ2-7; v_gene: TRBV28; abundance: few; d_gene: NA; CDR3nt: TGTGCCAGCAGTCCGGAGACAGGGAGGCAGCTTCAGTACTTC; CDR3aa: CASSPETGRQLQYF
j_gene: TRBJ1-2; v_gene: TRBV6-4; abundance: few; d_gene: TRBD1; CDR3nt: TGTGCCAGCAGCCACACAGGGGTTAATGGCTACACCTTC; CDR3aa: CASSHTGVNGYTF
j_gene: TRBJ1-5; v_gene: TRBV5-4; abundance: NA; d_gene: TRBD1; CDR3nt: TGTGCCAGCAGCTTGGGGGGACAGGGAAGCAATCAGCCCCAGCATTTT; CDR3aa: CASSLGGQGSNQPQHF
j_gene: TRBJ1-4; v_gene: TRBV2; abundance: many; d_gene: TRBD1; CDR3nt: TGTGCCAGTCACAGGGGAGAGGAAAAACTGTTTTTT; CDR3aa: CASHRGEEKLFF
j_gene: TRBJ1-2; v_gene: TRBV30; abundance: NA; d_gene: TRBD1; CDR3nt: TGTGCCTGGAGGTTAACCGGGACAGGGGTCGGGGGCTACACCTTC; CDR3aa: CAWRLTGTGVGGYTF
j_gene: TRBJ2-3; v_gene: TRBV20-1; abundance: many; d_gene: NA; CDR3nt: TGCAGTGCTACTAGAGGAGATACGCAGTATTTT; CDR3aa: CSATRGDTQYF
j_gene: TRBJ1-1; v_gene: TRBV30; abundance: NA; d_gene: TRBD1; CDR3nt: TGTGCCTGGAGTTTAAACAGGGGGCTGACTGAAGCTTTCTTT; CDR3aa: CAWSLNRGLTEAFF
j_gene: TRBJ1-2; v_gene: TRBV20-1; abundance: NA; d_gene: TRBD1; CDR3nt: TGCAGTGCCTTACGAGGGACAGCCTTCCTCTTC; CDR3aa: CSALRGTAFLF
j_gene: TRBJ2-2; v_gene: TRBV6-1; abundance: many; d_gene: NA; CDR3nt: TGTGCCAGCAGCCGGGGGTACACCGGGGAGCTGTTTTTT; CDR3aa: CASSRGYTGELFF
j_gene: TRBJ2-7; v_gene: TRBV19; abundance: few; d_gene: NA; CDR3nt: TGTGCCAGCACTCTGGGGGACGGCGAGCAGTACTTC; CDR3aa: CASTLGDGEQYF
j_gene: TRBJ2-6; v_gene: TRBV5-1; abundance: NA; d_gene: NA; CDR3nt: TGCGCCAGCAGCTTAGGGCAGTCTGGGGCCAACGTCCTGACTTTC; CDR3aa: CASSLGQSGANVLTF
j_gene: TRBJ1-3; v_gene: TRBV2; abundance: NA; d_gene: NA; CDR3nt: TGTGCCAGCAGTGAATCGGTGGCCGTCTCTGGAAACACCATATATTTT; CDR3aa: CASSESVAVSGNTIYF
j_gene: TRBJ1-6; v_gene: TRBV7-6; abundance: many; d_gene: NA; CDR3nt: TGTGCCAGCAGCTTAGGACAGCTTAGCTCCTATAATTCACCCCTCCACTTT; CDR3aa: CASSLGQLSSYNSPLHF
j_gene: TRBJ2-1; v_gene: TRBV6-2/TRBV6-3; abundance: few; d_gene: NA; CDR3nt: TGTGCCAGCAGCCCCGGGCGCGGATACAATGAGCAGTTCTTC; CDR3aa: CASSPGRGYNEQFF
j_gene: TRBJ2-5; v_gene: TRBV11-2; abundance: many; d_gene: TRBD1; CDR3nt: TGTGCCAGCAGCTCTGAACAGGGGGCGAAGACCCAGTACTTC; CDR3aa: CASSSEQGAKTQYF
j_gene: TRBJ2-1; v_gene: TRBV6-2/TRBV6-3; abundance: NA; d_gene: NA; CDR3nt: TGTGCCAGCAGTTACCTCGGCGGGGCGGTTCCCTCCTACAATGAGCAGTTCTTC; CDR3aa: CASSYLGGAVPSYNEQFF
j_gene: TRBJ1-1; v_gene: TRBV12-3/TRBV12-4; abundance: NA; d_gene: NA; CDR3nt: TGTGCCAGCAGTTTAAGGTTAAGAGGGATCACTGAAGCTTTCTTT; CDR3aa: CASSLRLRGITEAFF
j_gene: TRBJ2-3; v_gene: TRBV2; abundance: NA; d_gene: TRBD1; CDR3nt: TGTGCCAGCAGTGAGGCGGACAGGGTGGTCACAGATACGCAGTATTTT; CDR3aa: CASSEADRVVTDTQYF
j_gene: TRBJ1-2; v_gene: TRBV5-1; abundance: NA; d_gene: TRBD1; CDR3nt: TGCGCCAGCAGTCAGGACAGGGGCTATGGCTACACCTTC; CDR3aa: CASSQDRGYGYTF
j_gene: TRBJ1-2; v_gene: TRBV5-1; abundance: NA; d_gene: NA; CDR3nt: TGCGCCAGCAGCTTCGCTGAAGTCTATGGCTACACCTTC; CDR3aa: CASSFAEVYGYTF
j_gene: TRBJ2-1; v_gene: TRBV12-3/TRBV12-4; abundance: NA; d_gene: TRBD1; CDR3nt: TGTGCCAGCAGTTTAAACAGGACAGGGTGCGATGAGCAGTTCTTC; CDR3aa: CASSLNRTGCDEQFF
j_gene: TRBJ1-1; v_gene: TRBV5-1; abundance: NA; d_gene: NA; CDR3nt: TGCGCCAGCAGCCGATCAGGGGTTGAAGCTTTCTTT; CDR3aa: CASSRSGVEAFF
j_gene: TRBJ1-1; v_gene: TRBV20-1; abundance: many; d_gene: NA; CDR3nt: TGCAGTGCTAAAAGAGGGGAGGGAAAGGGAGCTTTCTTT; CDR3aa: CSAKRGEGKGAFF
j_gene: TRBJ1-1; v_gene: TRBV15; abundance: few; d_gene: NA; CDR3nt: TGTGCCACCAGTGTGTCACAGGGGAACACTGAAGCTTTCTTT; CDR3aa: CATSVSQGNTEAFF
j_gene: TRBJ1-3; v_gene: TRBV6-1; abundance: NA; d_gene: NA; CDR3nt: TGTGCCAGCAGTGAAGCCCGGGGATGGGGTGGAAACACCATATATTTT; CDR3aa: CASSEARGWGGNTIYF
j_gene: TRBJ1-1; v_gene: TRBV20-1; abundance: NA; d_gene: NA; CDR3nt: TGCAGTGGGTGGACGGTGAACACTGAAGCTTTCTTT; CDR3aa: CSGWTVNTEAFF
j_gene: TRBJ1-5; v_gene: TRBV30; abundance: NA; d_gene: NA; CDR3nt: TGTGCCTGGAGCGCTCAGGGTGAGCAGCCCCAGCATTTT; CDR3aa: CAWSAQGEQPQHF
j_gene: TRBJ1-6; v_gene: TRBV9; abundance: few; d_gene: TRBD1; CDR3nt: TGTGCCAGCAGCGAATCGGGACAGGGTAGTTCACCCCTCCACTTT; CDR3aa: CASSESGQGSSPLHF
j_gene: TRBJ1-3; v_gene: TRBV20-1; abundance: NA; d_gene: TRBD1; CDR3nt: TGCAGTGCTCCACAGGGGGGAACTGGAAACACCATATATTTT; CDR3aa: CSAPQGGTGNTIYF
j_gene: TRBJ1-5; v_gene: TRBV27; abundance: few; d_gene: NA; CDR3nt: TGTGCCAGCAGTTTAGCGTGGAATCAGCCCCAGCATTTT; CDR3aa: CASSLAWNQPQHF
j_gene: TRBJ1-3; v_gene: TRBV28; abundance: few; d_gene: TRBD1; CDR3nt: TGTGCCAGCAGTTTATCCAGGGGGCAGAAAGGAAACACCATATATTTT; CDR3aa: CASSLSRGQKGNTIYF
j_gene: TRBJ2-2; v_gene: TRBV11-3; abundance: NA; d_gene: TRBD1; CDR3nt: TGTGCCAGCAGCCGTAGACAGGGGGAAACCGGGGAGCTGTTTTTT; CDR3aa: CASSRRQGETGELFF
j_gene: TRBJ2-1; v_gene: TRBV25-1; abundance: once; d_gene: NA; CDR3nt: TGTGCCAGCAGTGAGCTCTACAATGAGCAGTTCTTC; CDR3aa: CASSELYNEQFF
j_gene: TRBJ2-3; v_gene: TRBV12-5; abundance: NA; d_gene: NA; CDR3nt: TGTGCTAGTGGTTTGGTAGAGTCAGGGGTTTTGTTATACAAAGATACGCAGTATTTT; CDR3aa: CASGLVESGVLLYKDTQYF
j_gene: TRBJ2-3; v_gene: TRBV30; abundance: many; d_gene: TRBD2; CDR3nt: TGTGTCTGGAGATTACTAGCGGGGTCTAATACAGATACGCAGTATTTT; CDR3aa: CVWRLLAGSNTDTQYF
j_gene: TRBJ2-7; v_gene: TRBV6-5; abundance: NA; d_gene: TRBD2; CDR3nt: TGTGCCAGCAGTTACGGACTAGCGTCTCTGGGCGAGCAGTACTTC; CDR3aa: CASSYGLASLGEQYF
j_gene: TRBJ1-1; v_gene: TRBV20-1; abundance: NA; d_gene: NA; CDR3nt: TGCAGTACTCGGGATGCCGCCCCAGGAGCTTTCTTT; CDR3aa: CSTRDAAPGAFF